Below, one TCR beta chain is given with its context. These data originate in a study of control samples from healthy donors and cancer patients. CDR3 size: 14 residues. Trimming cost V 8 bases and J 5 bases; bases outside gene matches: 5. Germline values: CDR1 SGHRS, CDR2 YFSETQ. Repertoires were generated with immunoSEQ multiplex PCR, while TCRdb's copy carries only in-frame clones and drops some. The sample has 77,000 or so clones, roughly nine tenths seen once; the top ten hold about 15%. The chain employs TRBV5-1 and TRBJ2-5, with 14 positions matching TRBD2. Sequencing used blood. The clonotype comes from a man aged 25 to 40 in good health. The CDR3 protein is CASRTSGRLETQYF. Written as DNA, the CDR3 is TGCGCCAGTAGGACTAGCGGGAGGTTGGAGACCCAGTACTTC.